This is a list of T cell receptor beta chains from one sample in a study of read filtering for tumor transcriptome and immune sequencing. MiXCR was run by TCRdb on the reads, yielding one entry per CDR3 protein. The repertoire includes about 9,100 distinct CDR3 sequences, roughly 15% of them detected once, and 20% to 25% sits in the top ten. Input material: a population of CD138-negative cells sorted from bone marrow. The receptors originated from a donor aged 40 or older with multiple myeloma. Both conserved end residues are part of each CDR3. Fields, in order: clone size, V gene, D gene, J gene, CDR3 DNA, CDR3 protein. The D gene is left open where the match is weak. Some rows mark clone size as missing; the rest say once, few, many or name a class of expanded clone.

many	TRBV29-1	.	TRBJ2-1	TGCAGCGTCCGGCCGGCAGCCAATAAGCAGTTCTTC	CSVRPAANKQFF
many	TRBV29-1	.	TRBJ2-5	TGCAGCGTTGAGGGTAGGACGAAGACCCAGTACTTC	CSVEGRTKTQYF
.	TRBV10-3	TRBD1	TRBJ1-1	TGTGCCATCAGTGGCGGGACAGAGAACACCGAAGCTGTCTTT	CAISGGTENTEAVF
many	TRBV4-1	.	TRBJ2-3	TGCGCCAGCAGCCTACTATCGGGGGCTGATACGCAGTATTTT	CASSLLSGADTQYF
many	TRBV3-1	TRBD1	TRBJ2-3	TGTGCCAGCAGCCCCGGACAGGGGGAGGGGGATACGCAGTATTTT	CASSPGQGEGDTQYF
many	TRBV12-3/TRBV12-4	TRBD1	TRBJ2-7	TGTGCCAGCAGTTCCTTCGACAGGGGACCTTACTACGAGCAGTACTTC	CASSSFDRGPYYEQYF
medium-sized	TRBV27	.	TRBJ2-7	TGTGCCAGCAGTCCAACAAAGACGGGACTCACTCCCTACGAGCAGTACTTC	CASSPTKTGLTPYEQYF
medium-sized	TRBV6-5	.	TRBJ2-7	TGTGCCAGCAACGGGCACGGAACCTACGAGCAGTACTTC	CASNGHGTYEQYF
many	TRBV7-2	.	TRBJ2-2	TGTGCCAGCAGCATTCTTCCCGGGGTCCTTTGGGCCGGGGAGCTGTTTTTT	CASSILPGVLWAGELFF
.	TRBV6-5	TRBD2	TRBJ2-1	TGTGCCAGCAGTCCGCACGTTAGCGGGGGGGCTTATGGGCAGTTCTTC	CASSPHVSGGAYGQFF
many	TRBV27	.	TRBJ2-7	TGTGCCAGCAGTTTATCGGGCCAGGGGTGGAACGAGCAGTACTTC	CASSLSGQGWNEQYF
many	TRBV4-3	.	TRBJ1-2	TGCGCCAGCAGCGCCAGAGCCGGGACATCGAACTATGGCTACACCTTC	CASSARAGTSNYGYTF
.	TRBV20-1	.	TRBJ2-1	TGCATTCCCGCCGAGGGGAGCGAGCAGTTCTTC	CIPAEGSEQFF
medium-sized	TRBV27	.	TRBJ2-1	TGTGCCAGCAGTCTCGGGGACACGTCCTACAATGAGCAGTTCTTC	CASSLGDTSYNEQFF
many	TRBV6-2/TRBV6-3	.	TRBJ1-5	TGTGCCAGCGGACTGGGACACCTGGGTCAGCCCCAGCATTTT	CASGLGHLGQPQHF
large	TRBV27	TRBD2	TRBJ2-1	TGTGCCAGCAGTTTAAATGCGGGACTAGCGGGATACAATGAGCAGTTCTTC	CASSLNAGLAGYNEQFF
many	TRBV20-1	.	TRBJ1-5	TGCAGTGCCCGGCCCGTTGCGCAACGGTATCAGCCCCAGCATTTT	CSARPVAQRYQPQHF
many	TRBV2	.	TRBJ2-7	TGTGCCAGCAGTGGGGAAGCCTACGAGCAGTACTTC	CASSGEAYEQYF
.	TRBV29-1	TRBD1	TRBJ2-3	TGCAGCGCCGGGACAGGGAGTGAAGATACGCAGTATTTT	CSAGTGSEDTQYF
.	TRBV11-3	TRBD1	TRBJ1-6	TGTGCCAGCAGCCCAGGACAGGGGGCCAACGAGCTGTACTTT	CASSPGQGANELYF
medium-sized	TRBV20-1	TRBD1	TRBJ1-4	TGCAGTGCTAGAGATGGGACAGCTGAAAAACTGTTTTTT	CSARDGTAEKLFF
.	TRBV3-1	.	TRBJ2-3	TGTGCCAGCAGCCAACGGATAGGAGTAGATACGCAGTATTTT	CASSQRIGVDTQYF